The entry below describes one T cell receptor beta chain. Antigen: not known. This sample is drawn from a study of T cells in Graves' hyperthyroidism and ophthalmopathy. On the study more broadly: Before any treatment, at initial diagnosis, peripheral blood was collected. Study conclusions and caveats: Model-based prediction identified ophthalmopathy a median approximately 6 months prior to its onset.

The trim removed 2 bases at V and 5 bases at J, leaving 20 bases unmatched. The CDR3 sequence is 19 residues long. The germline CDR1 and CDR2 sequences are DFQATT and SNEGSKA (reference sequence). Hyperthyroidism in the patients, aged 18 to 65, was newly diagnosed and under 2 months in duration. Clinical symptoms, serum thyroxine and TRAb, thyroid ultrasound and orbital computed tomography were used for the diagnoses. TCR beta CDR3 regions were amplified from RNA. With the HTBI primer set, the TCR CDR3 went through a first round of RT-PCR. TCRdb re-analysed the multiplex PCR reads in MiXCR, keeping a single row per CDR3 protein. The sample records roughly 660,000 distinct CDR3 sequences, around 15% being singletons.

This rearrangement joins TRBV20-1 to TRBJ1-5; TRBD1 matches at 8 bases. The receptor was isolated from a middle-aged man with Graves' hyperthyroidism. Material: blood. The CDR3 loop is CSARTRVGDRLGSDQPQHF. The DNA of the CDR3 is TGCAGTGCTAGAACTAGGGTTGGGGACAGGCTCGGTTCGGATCAGCCCCAGCATTTT.